Following are 21 T cell receptor beta chains from one sample sequenced in a study of regulatory T cells in long-lasting Graves disease. To make TCR beta libraries, researchers used iRepertoire HTBI primers and Arm-PCR of CDR3 regions. TCRdb re-called the multiplex PCR reads with MiXCR, one entry per CDR3 protein. The sample yields 450,000 to 600,000 distinct CDR3 sequences, under 20% seen once. Time point given: newly diagnosed GD, antithyroid drugs for less than 3 months. TCR sequences were obtained from RNA taken from PBMCs. This sample was shared with a second study, whose subject was T cells in Graves' hyperthyroidism and ophthalmopathy.

This sample comprised peripheral blood mononuclear cells (PBMCs), obtained at new diagnosis, from a patient treated with antithyroid drugs. The receptor set was obtained from a man aged 40-49 years with Graves disease.

This clonotype appeared a few times. The chain combines TRBV7-8 with TRBJ2-2; 7 positions agree with TRBD2. Trimming at V came to 1 base and at J to 4 bases, leaving 9 bases not matched to a gene. This CDR3 has 17 residues. The germline V gene encodes CDR1 SGHVS and CDR2 FQNEAQ. CDR3 in DNA: TGTGCCAGCAGCTTAGTAGATCTCACTAGCGCCACCGGGGAGCTGTTTTTT. Translated, it gives CASSLVDLTSATGELFF.

This chain uses TRBV27 with TRBJ2-3; TRBD1 agrees at 8 bases. CDR1 MNHEY and CDR2 SMNVEV come from the germline V gene (reference sequence). The CDR3 has 12 residues. J lost 9 bases, V lost 5 bases, and 4 bases had no gene match. CDR3 sequence reads: CASSPGQGTQYF. CDR3 coding DNA: TGTGCCAGCAGTCCCGGACAGGGCACGCAGTATTTT.

This clonotype was counted between two and nine times. The V gene is TRBV3-1, the J gene TRBJ1-5; D remains unclear. Germline-derived CDR1 and CDR2 are LGHDT and YNNKEL (reference sequence). The CDR3 has 13 amino acids. V was trimmed by 2 bases and J by 3 bases, leaving 5 bases between them. CDR3 loop: CASSQRLNQPQHF. In DNA form, the CDR3 reads TGTGCCAGCAGCCAACGGCTCAATCAGCCCCAGCATTTT. The variable domain in full, completed from reference TRBV3-1 and TRBJ1-5, reads DTAVSQTPKYLVTQMGNDKSIKCEQNLGHDTMYWYKQDSKKFLKIMFSYNNKELIINETVPNRFSPKSPDKAHLNLHINSLELGDSAVYFCASSQRLNQPQHFGDGTRLSIL.

The V gene is TRBV2, the J gene TRBJ2-3; 9 positions agree with TRBD1. The CDR3 is 15 residues long. Trimming removed 7 bases from V and 1 base from J; junction bases left unmatched: 6. Per germline, CDR1 SNHLY and CDR2 FYNNEI. In DNA form, the CDR3 reads TGTGCCAGCAAAAAACAGGGGGCACGCACAGATACGCAGTATTTT. The encoded protein is CASKKQGARTDTQYF.

This clonotype has a handful of counts. This chain links TRBV28 with TRBJ2-3; 9 bases line up with TRBD2. CDR1 MDHEN and CDR2 SYDVKM come from the germline V gene. The trim removed 6 bases at V and 1 base at J, leaving 8 bases unmatched. CDR3 length equals 16 residues. The CDR3 sequence: CASSTGTSWGTDTQYF. The CDR3 DNA is TGTGCCAGCAGCACCGGGACTAGCTGGGGCACAGATACGCAGTATTTT.

The DNA of the CDR3 is TGTGCCAGCAGACCAGGACAGGGGGCGAGGGGCTACACCTTC. Translated, it gives CASRPGQGARGYTF. V usage is TRBV9 and J usage is TRBJ1-2; 11 bases are a match to TRBD1. Germline V gene lookup returns CDR1 SGDLS and CDR2 YYNGEE. V shed 5 bases, J shed 8 bases, and the junction held 8 bases outside the gene matches. This CDR3 region has 14 residues.

This clonotype was picked up a small number of times. The rearrangement uses TRBV25-1 and TRBJ2-7; 8 positions match TRBD2. The CDR3 length is 16 residues. The V gene's germline CDR1 is MGHDK and CDR2 SYGVNS. Trimming took 10 bases from V and 2 from J; bases not matched to a gene: 16. The CDR3, as DNA: TGTGCCACCTCTATCACCCCCGCCGGGAGGGCCTACGAGCAGTACTTC. Encoded protein: CATSITPAGRAYEQYF.

The chain employs TRBV18 and TRBJ1-5, with D possibly being TRBD1 (5 bases). Trimming left V 5 bases short and J 2 bases short, with 19 bases between. CDR3 length: 17 residues. The V gene's germline CDR1 is KGHSH and CDR2 LQKENI. The CDR3 DNA follows: TGTGCCAGCTCAGAATCCTACCCCAGCAGGGGCAATCAGCCCCAGCATTTT. Protein product: CASSESYPSRGNQPQHF. Filled out from reference TRBV18 and TRBJ1-5, the complete variable domain reads NAGVMQNPRHLVRRRGQEARLRCSPMKGHSHVYWYRQLPEEGLKFMVYLQKENIIDESGMPKERFSAEFPKEGPSILRIQQVVRGDSAAYFCASSESYPSRGNQPQHFGDGTRLSIL.

This clonotype was observed once. The rearrangement uses TRBV4-1 and TRBJ1-5; D unresolved. The germline gives CDR1 MGHRA, CDR2 YSYEKL. CDR3 length: 15 amino acids. V lost 1 base and J 0 bases, leaving 7 bases between the germline ends. In DNA form, the CDR3 reads TGCGCCAGCAGCCAAGTTATATATAGCAATCAGCCCCAGCATTTT. Encoded protein: CASSQVIYSNQPQHF.

This clonotype was seen a few times. The chain recombines TRBV5-1 with TRBJ2-4; 7 positions match TRBD2. Germline CDR1 and CDR2: SGHRS and YFSETQ. V lost 3 bases to trimming and J lost 5 bases; unmatched junction nucleotides: 5. This CDR3 is 14 amino acids long. CDR3 amino acids: CASSSREPQNIQYF. The CDR3 bases are TGCGCCAGCAGCTCGCGGGAGCCACAAAACATTCAGTACTTC.

The chain recombines TRBV19 with TRBJ1-1; a possible D gene is TRBD1 (6 bases). The CDR3 sequence is 14 residues long. The germline CDR1 and CDR2 sequences are LNHDA and SQIVND (reference sequence). V dropped 2 bases and J dropped 3 bases, with 10 bases sitting between them. For the CDR3, the DNA is TGTGCCAGTAGTATAACAGGGTTTGACACTGAAGCTTTCTTT. It codes for CASSITGFDTEAFF.

This clonotype was picked up many times. The rearrangement links TRBV6-1 to TRBJ2-1; D ambiguous. Germline values: CDR1 MNHNS, CDR2 SASEGT. This CDR3 has 13 amino acids. Between the trimmed V and J ends, which lost 6 bases and 15 bases, there was a span of 21 bases. The CDR3 DNA reads TGTGCCAGCAGCCCCCGCGGCCGTCCGCAGCTGTTCTTC. Translation: CASSPRGRPQLFF.

This clonotype was seen repeatedly, ten times or more. The V call is TRBV15, the J call TRBJ2-1; D may be TRBD1 (6 bases). The CDR3 covers 13 residues. V dropped 4 bases and J dropped 5 bases, with 9 bases sitting between them. Germline CDR1 LNHNV, CDR2 YYDKDF (reference sequence). The CDR3 here is CATSTGTNNEQFF. In DNA, the CDR3 is TGTGCCACCAGCACGGGGACAAACAATGAGCAGTTCTTC.

CDR3 amino acids: CASSLVTSGDNEQFF. CDR3 coding DNA: TGTGCCAGCAGCCTAGTGACTAGCGGCGACAATGAGCAGTTCTTC. The chain recombines TRBV12-3 or TRBV12-4 with TRBJ2-1; 9 bases are shared with TRBD2. The CDR3 has 15 residues. The V segment lost 6 bases and the J segment 5 bases; nucleotides outside the gene matches: 8.

This clonotype was seen more than once but under ten times. The V call is TRBV28, the J call TRBJ1-1; D is ambiguous. CDR1 and CDR2 (germline): MDHEN, SYDVKM. The CDR3 sequence is 12 residues long. With 8 bases removed from V and 3 bases from J, the gap between germline ends came to 10 bases. The CDR3 DNA sequence: TGTGCCAGCGCCCTTTCCCACACTGAAGCTTTCTTT. This translates into CASALSHTEAFF.

This clonotype was detected a few times. The V gene is TRBV9, the J gene TRBJ2-1; perhaps TRBD1 as D (5 bases). The germline CDR1 and CDR2 sequences are SGDLS and YYNGEE. V lost 4 bases, J lost 9 bases, and 14 bases lay in between. This CDR3 is 13 amino acids long. The CDR3 DNA reads as TGTGCCAGCAGCCCAAGCCAGGGCATTGAGCAGTTCTTC. Translation gives CASSPSQGIEQFF.

This sequence joins TRBV28 and TRBJ2-3; perhaps D is TRBD1 or TRBD2 (6 bases each). This CDR3 is 16 amino acids long. V lost 2 bases to trimming and J lost 6 bases, with 18 bases between them. Per germline, CDR1 MDHEN and CDR2 SYDVKM. The CDR3 nucleotides are TGTGCCAGCAGTTTAAAAGTAGGGGGGCGCCGCGATACGCAGTATTTT. It specifies CASSLKVGGRRDTQYF.

The table lists this clonotype with a few counts. The rearrangement uses TRBV2 and TRBJ2-1; 7 bases map to TRBD2. The CDR3 runs 11 residues. Germline CDR1 SNHLY, CDR2 FYNNEI. The V gene end was trimmed by 7 bases and the J gene end by 7 bases; junction bases not matched to a gene: 1. The CDR3 region has the DNA TGTGCCAGCATTAGCGGGAATGAGCAGTTCTTC. Protein sequence: CASISGNEQFF.

There are a few counts of this clonotype. The chain uses TRBV7-9 and TRBJ1-3; no firm D call. CDR1 and CDR2 from the germline V gene are SEHNR and FQNEAQ (reference sequence). The CDR3 has 12 residues. The germline V and J ends were trimmed by 1 base and 8 bases, with 6 bases remaining between them. The CDR3 region is CASSLGLDTIYF. Here the CDR3 DNA reads TGTGCCAGCAGCTTAGGGCTTGACACCATATATTTT.

The chain employs TRBV19 and TRBJ2-2; the match to TRBD1 covers 9 bases. Looked up from germline, CDR1 is LNHDA and CDR2 is SQIVND (reference sequence). V lost 4 bases and J lost 8; bases outside the gene matches: 5. The CDR3 is 14 residues long. The CDR3 coding sequence is TGTGCCAGTAGTACCGGGACAGGGATAGGGGAGCTGTTTTTT. Protein sequence: CASSTGTGIGELFF.

This clonotype is judged medium-sized (0.01 to 0.1%). This chain joins TRBV5-1 and TRBJ2-1, with 8 nucleotides matching TRBD1. Germline V gene lookup returns CDR1 SGHRS and CDR2 YFSETQ. The CDR3 length is 15 residues. V trimming: 0 bases; J trimming: 5 bases; junction bases outside the gene matches: 4. The CDR3 bases are TGCGCCAGCAGCTTGGGGACAGGGCGGGACAATGAGCAGTTCTTC. Its translation: CASSLGTGRDNEQFF.